The next 24 T cell receptor beta chains were all read from a single sample in a study of T cells in Graves' hyperthyroidism and ophthalmopathy. Amplified TCR beta CDR3 regions came from RNA transcripts. Initially, a first-round RT-PCR of the TCR CDR3 employed the HTBI primer set. TCRdb called the multiplex PCR reads again in MiXCR, with one record for every CDR3 protein. The table records hundreds of thousands of distinct CDR3 sequences, around 14% of them present only once. The sample consisted of blood. The receptor set was obtained from a woman in her late teens or twenties with Graves' hyperthyroidism.

The chain joins TRBV9 to TRBJ2-5; 15 bases are a match to TRBD2. The V segment lost 0 bases and the J segment 5 bases; nucleotides outside the gene matches: 8. The CDR3 has 18 residues. Per germline, CDR1 SGDLS and CDR2 YYNGEE. The CDR3 loop is CASSVGGLAGGPWETQYF. The CDR3 region has the DNA TGTGCCAGCAGCGTAGGCGGACTAGCGGGAGGGCCGTGGGAGACCCAGTACTTC.

About this clonotype: Germline is not matched at one junction end, which may reflect a read error. The chain recombines TRBV20-1 with TRBJ2-7; 7 positions match TRBD2. This CDR3 spans 11 amino acids. Germline CDR1 reads DFQATT; CDR2 reads SNEGSKA (reference sequence). The CDR3 nucleotides read TGCAGTGCGAGAGGGACTAAAGAGCAGTACTTC. It yields the protein CSARGTKEQYF.

This clonotype was recorded at least ten times. This chain joins TRBV28 and TRBJ2-5; 8 bases are a match to TRBD1. Per the germline V gene, CDR1 is MDHEN and CDR2 is SYDVKM. CDR3 length equals 16 residues. V gave up 7 bases and J gave up 5 bases; unmatched junction bases: 15. The CDR3 region has the DNA TGTGCCAGCAATCAACACGCAATGCAGGGGGCGGAGACCCAGTACTTC. It yields the protein CASNQHAMQGAETQYF.

This clonotype was counted at least ten times. The chain uses TRBV7-8 and TRBJ2-4; 7 bases map to TRBD1. V trimming: 2 bases; J trimming: 8 bases; junction bases outside the gene matches: 15. The CDR3 loop spans 17 amino acids. Germline V gene sequence: CDR1 SGHVS, CDR2 FQNEAQ. This CDR3 reads CASSLMGTGTQGDIQYF. The CDR3 region has the DNA TGTGCCAGCAGCTTAATGGGAACCGGGACGCAGGGGGACATTCAGTACTTC.

The chain combines TRBV9 with TRBJ1-6; weak D call: TRBD1 (6 bases). The CDR3 has 14 amino acids. Germline V gene sequence: CDR1 SGDLS, CDR2 YYNGEE. V was cut by 1 base and J by 10 bases, with 12 bases left in between. Here the CDR3 reads CASSVSGTSSPLHF. CDR3 DNA: TGTGCCAGCAGCGTAAGTGGGACAAGCTCACCCCTCCACTTT.

This clonotype was found many times. This rearrangement joins TRBV11-2 to TRBJ2-2; D not certain. The V gene lost 5 bases and the J gene lost 2 bases, with 15 bases spanning the gap. The CDR3 sequence is 16 residues long. Germline V gene data show CDR1 as SGHAT and CDR2 as FQNNGV. CDR3 loop: CASSPTMGSNTGELFF. The CDR3 coding sequence is TGTGCCAGCAGCCCAACCATGGGGTCTAACACCGGGGAGCTGTTTTTT.

Notes on this clonotype: This may come from a read error, since a much larger clone is one base off. DNA for the CDR3: TGTGCCAGCAGCCAGACCGGGACTATCCTCAACAATGAGCAGTTCTTC. This translates into CASSQTGTILNNEQFF. The V gene is TRBV3-1, the J gene TRBJ2-1; 7 positions match TRBD2. Trimming cost V 3 bases and J 5 bases; bases outside gene matches: 10. The CDR3 has 16 amino acids. Germline-derived CDR1 and CDR2 are LGHDT and YNNKEL (reference sequence).

This clonotype was counted ten times or more. The genes are TRBV2 and TRBJ2-7; the D is unclear. Trimming stripped 6 bases from V and 4 bases from J, with 13 bases between. This CDR3 spans 13 amino acids. Looked up from germline, CDR1 is SNHLY and CDR2 is FYNNEI. CDR3 loop: CASSFADQYEQYF. Written as DNA, the CDR3 is TGTGCCAGCAGCTTTGCGGACCAATACGAGCAGTACTTC.

For this clonotype: A read error may be the cause here, since a much bigger clone is one base away. The chain uses TRBV6-1 and TRBJ2-1; the D gene could be TRBD1 or TRBD2 (5 bases each). The CDR3 consists of 15 residues. Germline CDR1 is MNHNS and CDR2 is SASEGT. The CDR3 reads CSSSVSGDGYNEQFF. The CDR3 region has the DNA TGTTCCAGCAGTGTTAGTGGGGACGGTTACAATGAGCAGTTCTTC.

The genes are TRBV4-1 and TRBJ2-5; D remains ambiguous. Trimming stripped 4 bases from V and 1 base from J, with 16 bases between. This CDR3 region has 16 residues. The V gene's germline CDR1 is MGHRA and CDR2 YSYEKL. The CDR3 reads CASSPSGTSLQETQYF. CDR3 DNA: TGCGCCAGCAGCCCCTCCGGTACCTCTCTCCAAGAGACCCAGTACTTC.

This clonotype was detected ten times or more. The chain couples TRBV6-1 to TRBJ1-5; D unclear. There are 15 residues in the CDR3. Germline V CDR1 and CDR2: MNHNS, SASEGT. Trimming took off 2 bases at V and 7 bases at J, with 15 bases between the two ends. CDR3 bases: TGTGCCAGCAGTGAAATCAGGCAGATTGGCCAGCCCCAGCATTTT. This sequence encodes CASSEIRQIGQPQHF.

This sequence joins TRBV7-2 and TRBJ2-1; D not certain. The CDR3 consists of 13 residues. Germline-derived CDR1 and CDR2 are SGHTA and FQGNSA. V was trimmed by 6 bases and J by 6 bases, leaving 12 bases between them. This CDR3 reads CASRTWSTNEQFF. The CDR3, as DNA: TGTGCCAGCAGGACCTGGAGCACCAATGAGCAGTTCTTC.

The table lists this clonotype with a few counts. The chain couples TRBV10-3 to TRBJ2-7; 10 nucleotides agree with TRBD2. Germline V gene lookup returns CDR1 ENHRY and CDR2 SYGVKD. Trimming at V came to 5 bases and at J to 6 bases, leaving 4 bases not matched to a gene. The CDR3 length is 13 residues. As DNA, the CDR3 is TGTGCCATCAGTTGGACTAGCGGCGCCGAGCAGTACTTC. Translation gives CAISWTSGAEQYF.

The V gene is TRBV12-3 or TRBV12-4, the J gene TRBJ2-4, with 9 bases lining up with TRBD2. The CDR3 runs to 14 residues. The V gene end was trimmed by 6 bases and the J gene end by 5 bases; junction bases not matched to a gene: 5. CDR3 amino acids: CASRVSGGQNIQYF. CDR3 coding DNA: TGTGCCAGCAGGGTTAGCGGGGGTCAAAACATTCAGTACTTC.

This clonotype has more than one count but fewer than ten. This chain joins TRBV20-1 and TRBJ1-2; possibly TRBD1 for D (5 bases). In germline, CDR1 is DFQATT, CDR2 SNEGSKA (reference sequence). This CDR3 contains 12 residues. Trimming removed 6 bases at V and 7 bases at J, with 15 bases between. The CDR3 coding sequence is TGCAGTGCCAGGGCGGCATCCGTTGGCTACACCTTC. This encodes CSARAASVGYTF.

This clonotype appeared a few times. This chain uses TRBV5-1 with TRBJ2-5; D gene ambiguous. CDR1 is SGHRS and CDR2 is YFSETQ in the germline V gene. V was trimmed by 5 bases and J by 2 bases, leaving 10 bases between them. The CDR3 has 13 amino acids. Here the CDR3 reads CASRYSSQETQYF. Here the CDR3 DNA reads TGCGCCAGCAGATATAGCAGTCAAGAGACCCAGTACTTC.

V gene TRBV3-1 combines with J gene TRBJ2-2; D uncertain. The V and J ends lost 5 bases and 8 bases respectively, with 12 bases between them. From germline, CDR1 is LGHDT and CDR2 YNNKEL (reference sequence). This CDR3 is 13 amino acids long. DNA of the CDR3: TGTGCCAGCAGCTCCGCTGGGTCTGGGGAGCTGTTTTTT. Translation: CASSSAGSGELFF.

This clonotype has a handful of counts. J is TRBJ2-3 and V is TRBV24-1; 7 bases fit TRBD1. The junction had 8 bases not matched to a gene; V was cut back by 0 bases and J by 0 bases. The CDR3 is made up of 18 amino acids. Germline V gene lookup returns CDR1 KGHDR and CDR2 SFDVKD. The CDR3 is CATSDLRVDRVSTDTQYF. Here the CDR3 DNA reads TGTGCCACCAGTGATTTGCGGGTAGACAGGGTTAGCACAGATACGCAGTATTTT.

This clonotype was recorded at least ten times. Here the CDR3 reads CASGLAGRYTYEQYF. CDR3 nucleotide sequence: TGTGCCAGCGGGCTAGCGGGACGGTATACCTACGAGCAGTACTTC. The chain employs TRBV28 and TRBJ2-7; 9 bases line up with TRBD2. Trimming cost V 8 bases and J 2 bases; bases outside gene matches: 10. Germline CDR1 is MDHEN and CDR2 is SYDVKM. The CDR3 is 15 residues long.

The V call is TRBV5-5, the J call TRBJ1-2; D not resolved. V was trimmed by 1 base and J by 1 base, leaving 8 bases between them. This CDR3 has 14 residues. CDR1 is SGHKS and CDR2 is YYEKEE in the germline V gene (reference sequence). CDR3 coding DNA: TGTGCCAGCAGCTTGAATGGGGATAACTATGGCTACACCTTC. This gives the protein CASSLNGDNYGYTF.

This clonotype occurred a few times. The gene calls are TRBV7-9 and TRBJ1-4, with TRBD1 matching 7 bases. The V gene's germline CDR1 is SEHNR and CDR2 FQNEAQ (reference sequence). V lost 5 bases, J lost 8 bases, and 11 bases stayed unmatched. The CDR3 consists of 15 residues. This chain's CDR3 is CASSTIRDSGEKLFF. The CDR3 DNA follows: TGTGCCAGCAGCACGATCCGGGACAGCGGGGAAAAACTGTTTTTT. Full variable domain (outside the CDR3, taken from reference TRBV7-9 and TRBJ1-4): DTGVSQNPRHKITKRGQNVTFRCDPISEHNRLYWYRQTLGQGPEFLTYFQNEAQLEKSRLLSDRFSAERPKGSFSTLEIQRTEQGDSAMYLCASSTIRDSGEKLFFGSGTQLSVL.

This clonotype was seen a few times. The chain links TRBV20-1 to TRBJ2-5; D might be TRBD1 or TRBD2, each matching 6 bases. Trimming took 6 bases from V and 5 from J, leaving 22 bases between them. The CDR3 covers 15 residues. CDR1 and CDR2 (germline): DFQATT, SNEGSKA (reference sequence). This chain's CDR3 is CSAAPRGARSETQYF. As DNA, the CDR3 is TGCAGTGCAGCGCCGAGGGGGGCTCGCTCGGAGACCCAGTACTTC.

This chain connects TRBV7-6 to TRBJ2-5; 7 nucleotides line up with TRBD1. The CDR3 runs 16 residues. With V trimmed by 3 bases and J by 4 bases, 11 bases remained unmatched. Germline-derived CDR1 and CDR2 are SGHVS and FNYEAQ. The CDR3 here is CASSFLGGLLGETQYF. The CDR3 nucleotides read TGTGCCAGCAGCTTCCTAGGGGGCCTTTTAGGAGAGACCCAGTACTTC.

The V and J genes are TRBV7-9 and TRBJ2-1; tentative D call: TRBD2 (7 bases). CDR3 length: 15 amino acids. Germline CDR1 is SEHNR and CDR2 is FQNEAQ (reference sequence). Between the trimmed V and J ends, which lost 7 bases and 2 bases, there was a span of 15 bases. The CDR3 DNA reads TGTGCCAGCATCCGGGGGGCTTTCCCCTACAATGAGCAGTTCTTC. Protein sequence: CASIRGAFPYNEQFF.